Listed below are T cell receptor beta chains from one sample, sequenced in a study of blood T cells in healthy people across ages. TCRdb re-analysed the 5' RACE reads in MiXCR, keeping a single row per CDR3 protein. This sample has nearly 800,000 distinct CDR3 sequences, with roughly 25% found just once. Separately, the same data were catalogued under a study of T cells of mothers and their children.

Sequencing used blood. These receptors were collected from a boy younger than 18 in good health. Both conserved end residues are part of each CDR3. The D gene is left open where the match is weak. A clone size is listed for some rows: how often the clone was seen (once, few, many), or a class if it is expanded.

>TRBV10-3|-|TRBJ2-7|17|few
TGTGCCATCAGTGACCTAGGGTCCCAGGGGAGCTCCTACGAGCAGTACTTC
CAISDLGSQGSSYEQYF
>TRBV7-9|-|TRBJ2-3|19|few
TGTGCCAGCAGCGCCAAAGGTGGGCTGATCGAATCCTCCACAGATACGCAGTATTTT
CASSAKGGLIESSTDTQYF
>TRBV5-1|-|TRBJ1-2|14|-
TGCGCCAGCAGCTTGACAGAGACTAACTATGGCTACACCTTC
CASSLTETNYGYTF
>TRBV9|TRBD2|TRBJ2-1|16|-
TGTGCCAGCAGCATCCTAGCGGTGGGAAGAAACAATGAGCAGTTCTTC
CASSILAVGRNNEQFF
>TRBV5-6|-|TRBJ2-3|15|few
TGTGCCAGCAGCACCGTACTAGAGGAAGTAGATACGCAGTATTTT
CASSTVLEEVDTQYF
>TRBV29-1|TRBD2|TRBJ2-2|14|few
TGCAGCGCCTCTGCGGGAGTCGGGACCGGGGAGCTGTTTTTT
CSASAGVGTGELFF
>TRBV6-1|-|TRBJ2-3|14|few
TGTGCCAGCAGTTTGCGGGACGGCACAGATACGCAGTATTTT
CASSLRDGTDTQYF
>TRBV6-1|TRBD1|TRBJ2-7|12|few
TGTGCCAGCAGTGAACCCGACAGGGGAGGTTACTTC
CASSEPDRGGYF
>TRBV20-1|-|TRBJ2-1|15|few
TGCAGTGCTAGCCCCGGTGGATTGGCAGGCAATGAGCAGTTCTTC
CSASPGGLAGNEQFF
>TRBV29-1|-|TRBJ1-1|10|-
TGCAGCGTTGAAAGGCACGAAGCTTTCTTT
CSVERHEAFF
>TRBV9|-|TRBJ1-6|12|few
TGTGCCAGCAGCGAAGGGGGGTCACCCCTCCACTTT
CASSEGGSPLHF
>TRBV7-9|-|TRBJ2-3|16|few
TGTGCCAGCAGCTTAGTACTCACGCGGGGCACAGATACGCAGTATTTT
CASSLVLTRGTDTQYF
>TRBV7-3|TRBD2|TRBJ2-1|15|-
TGTGCCAGCAGCTTAGGACTAGCGGGAGTCGGTGAGCAGTTCTTC
CASSLGLAGVGEQFF
>TRBV28|-|TRBJ1-1|16|-
TGTGCCAGCAGTGCCTACCGGGGGCACTTCGACACTGAAGCTTTCTTT
CASSAYRGHFDTEAFF
>TRBV20-1|TRBD2|TRBJ2-1|17|few
TGCAGTGCCGCCGGGACTAGCGGGCTAAGCTCCTACAATGAGCAGTTCTTC
CSAAGTSGLSSYNEQFF
>TRBV15|TRBD1|TRBJ1-4|16|few
TGTGCCACCAGCAGAGAACGACAGGGGTCAGGGGAAAAACTGTTTTTT
CATSRERQGSGEKLFF
>TRBV12-3/TRBV12-4|-|TRBJ2-7|13|-
TGTGCCAGCAGAAAAGGGAAATCCTACGAGCAGTACTTC
CASRKGKSYEQYF
>TRBV11-2|TRBD1|TRBJ2-3|17|-
TGTGCCAGCAGCCCACCTAAGGGACAGGCCAGCACAGATACGCAGTATTTT
CASSPPKGQASTDTQYF
>TRBV16|TRBD2|TRBJ2-7|17|-
TGTGCCAGCAGCCGGGCCGGACTAGCGGGGACATCCTACGAGCAGTACTTC
CASSRAGLAGTSYEQYF
>TRBV29-1|-|TRBJ2-7|16|-
TGCAGCGTTGAAGTAGTAGGAGGGTCTTTTGTCTACGAGCAGTACTTC
CSVEVVGGSFVYEQYF
>TRBV20-1|-|TRBJ1-5|13|few
TGCAGTGCTGATGGGGGTAGCAATCAGCCCCAGCATTTT
CSADGGSNQPQHF
>TRBV6-1|TRBD1|TRBJ2-7|17|-
TGTGCCAGCAGTGTCCAAGACCCAGGGGGCGCGGCCTACGAGCAGTACTTC
CASSVQDPGGAAYEQYF
>TRBV5-6|TRBD2|TRBJ2-3|20|-
TGTGCCAGCAGCCCCCCTGCGGGGACTAGAGCCACTTATGTCACAGATACGCAGTATTTT
CASSPPAGTRATYVTDTQYF
>TRBV6-6|TRBD1|TRBJ1-1|14|few
TGTGCCAGCACCCGACAGGGTCAGGTAACTGAAGCTTTCTTT
CASTRQGQVTEAFF
>TRBV20-1|TRBD1|TRBJ2-5|13|once
TGCAGTGCTAGGGGACAGCTCCAAGAGACCCAGTACTTC
CSARGQLQETQYF
>TRBV7-2|-|TRBJ2-2|15|-
TGTGCCAGCGTGTCGACATTTTCAGGGACCGGGGAGCTGTTTTTT
CASVSTFSGTGELFF
>TRBV6-5|TRBD1|TRBJ2-7|16|-
TGTGCCAGCAGTTACTCGACGGGACAGGGGGCGAGAGAGCAGTACTTC
CASSYSTGQGAREQYF
>TRBV7-9|-|TRBJ2-5|13|-
TGTGCCAGCAGCTCTAGGGGACTTGTCGCGTGGTACTTC
CASSSRGLVAWYF
>TRBV6-5|TRBD2|TRBJ2-3|19|few
TGTGCCAGCAGTTACTTCGGGACTAGCGGGGGCCTTAGCACAGATACGCAGTATTTT
CASSYFGTSGGLSTDTQYF
>TRBV6-6|-|TRBJ2-1|13|few
TGTGCCAGCGGGGAGTCTAGTTACCATGAGCAGTTCTTC
CASGESSYHEQFF
>TRBV4-3|-|TRBJ2-5|15|-
TGCGCCAGCAGCCAAGGTTTCGCAGGACAAGAGACCCAGTACTTC
CASSQGFAGQETQYF
>TRBV7-2|-|TRBJ2-2|16|few
TGTGCCAGCAGCTTAGCCGGGGGCCCGAACACCGGGGAGCTGTTTTTT
CASSLAGGPNTGELFF
>TRBV28|-|TRBJ2-3|14|-
TGTGCCAACAGTCCCGGGACTAGCACAGATACGCAGTATTTT
CANSPGTSTDTQYF
>TRBV10-3|-|TRBJ1-1|13|few
TGTGCCATCGCCCCCGGTGGGGACACTGAAGCTTTCTTT
CAIAPGGDTEAFF
>TRBV6-4|TRBD1|TRBJ2-2|15|few
TGTGCCAGCAGTCCGACAGGGGAGGACACCGGGGAGCTGTTTTTT
CASSPTGEDTGELFF
>TRBV7-2|-|TRBJ2-7|15|-
TGTGCCAGCAGCTTACGGGCCGACTATGCCTACGAGCAGTACTTC
CASSLRADYAYEQYF
>TRBV20-1|-|TRBJ2-5|16|-
TGCAGTGGTTACGGGAGAGGGGTCCCCGACTACAATGAGCAGCTCTTC
CSGYGRGVPDYNEQLF
>TRBV5-5|-|TRBJ2-1|17|-
TGTGCCAGCAGCTTGGGTTGGGGCGGAAACGTCAACAATGAGCAGTTCTTC
CASSLGWGGNVNNEQFF